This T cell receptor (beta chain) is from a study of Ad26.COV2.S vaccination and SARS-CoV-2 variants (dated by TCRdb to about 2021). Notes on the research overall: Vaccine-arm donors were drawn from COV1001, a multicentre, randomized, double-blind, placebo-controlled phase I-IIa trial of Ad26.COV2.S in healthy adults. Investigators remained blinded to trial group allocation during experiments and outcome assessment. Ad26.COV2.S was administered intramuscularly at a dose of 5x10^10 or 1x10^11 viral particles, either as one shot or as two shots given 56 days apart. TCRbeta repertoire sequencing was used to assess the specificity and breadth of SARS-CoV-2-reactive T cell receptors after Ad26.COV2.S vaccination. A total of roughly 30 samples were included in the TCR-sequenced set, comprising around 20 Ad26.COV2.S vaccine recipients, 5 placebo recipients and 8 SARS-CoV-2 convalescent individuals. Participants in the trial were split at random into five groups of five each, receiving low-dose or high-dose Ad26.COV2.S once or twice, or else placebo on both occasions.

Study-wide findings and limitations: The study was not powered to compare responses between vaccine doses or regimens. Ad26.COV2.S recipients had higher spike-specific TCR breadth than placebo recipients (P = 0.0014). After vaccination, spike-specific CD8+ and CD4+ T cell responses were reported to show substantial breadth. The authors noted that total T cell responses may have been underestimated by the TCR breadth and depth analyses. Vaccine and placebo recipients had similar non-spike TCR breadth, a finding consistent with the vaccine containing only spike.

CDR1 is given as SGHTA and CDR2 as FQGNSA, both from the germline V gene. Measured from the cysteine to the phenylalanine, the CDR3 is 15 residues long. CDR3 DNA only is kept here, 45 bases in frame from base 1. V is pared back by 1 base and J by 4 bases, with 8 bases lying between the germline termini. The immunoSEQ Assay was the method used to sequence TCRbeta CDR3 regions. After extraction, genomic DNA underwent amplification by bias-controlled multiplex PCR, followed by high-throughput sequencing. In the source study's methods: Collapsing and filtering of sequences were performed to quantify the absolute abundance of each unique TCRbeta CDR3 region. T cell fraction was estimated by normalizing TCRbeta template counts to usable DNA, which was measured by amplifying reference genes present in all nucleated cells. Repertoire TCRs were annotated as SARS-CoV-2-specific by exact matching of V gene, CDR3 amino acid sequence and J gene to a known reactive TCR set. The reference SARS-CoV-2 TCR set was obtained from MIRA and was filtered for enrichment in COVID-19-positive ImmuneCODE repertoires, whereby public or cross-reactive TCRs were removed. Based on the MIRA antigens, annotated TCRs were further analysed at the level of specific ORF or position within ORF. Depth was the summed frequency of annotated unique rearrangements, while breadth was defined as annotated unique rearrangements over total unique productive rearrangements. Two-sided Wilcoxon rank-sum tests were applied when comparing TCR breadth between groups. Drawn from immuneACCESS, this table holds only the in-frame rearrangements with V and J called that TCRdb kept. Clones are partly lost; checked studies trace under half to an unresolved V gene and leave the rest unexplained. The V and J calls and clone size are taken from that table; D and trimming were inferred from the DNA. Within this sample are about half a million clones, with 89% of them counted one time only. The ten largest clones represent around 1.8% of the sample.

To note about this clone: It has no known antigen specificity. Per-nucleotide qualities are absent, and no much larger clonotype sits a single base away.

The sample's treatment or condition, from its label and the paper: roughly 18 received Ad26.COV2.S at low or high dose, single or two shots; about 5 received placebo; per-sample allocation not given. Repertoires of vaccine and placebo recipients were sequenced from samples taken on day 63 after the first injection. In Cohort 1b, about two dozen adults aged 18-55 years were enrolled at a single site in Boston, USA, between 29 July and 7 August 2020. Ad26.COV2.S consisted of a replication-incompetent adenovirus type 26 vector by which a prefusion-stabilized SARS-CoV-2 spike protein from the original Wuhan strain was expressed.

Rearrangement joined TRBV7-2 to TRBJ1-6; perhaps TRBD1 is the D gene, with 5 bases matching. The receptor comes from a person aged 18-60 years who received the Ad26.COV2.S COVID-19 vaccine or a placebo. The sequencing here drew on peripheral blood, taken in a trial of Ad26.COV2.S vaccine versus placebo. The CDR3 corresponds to CASSLGGQYNSPLHF. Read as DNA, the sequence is TGTGCCAGCAGCTTAGGAGGACAATATAATTCACCCCTCCACTTT.